This TCR beta chain was sequenced in a study of metastatic and nonmetastatic thyroid tumors. V was pared by 4 bases and J by 6 bases, with 7 bases of the junction left unmatched. The CDR3 runs 14 residues. Germline-derived CDR1 and CDR2 are SGHVS and FNYEAQ. This clone was detected many times. Each patient went into thyroid surgery without having received any treatment. TCRdb reanalyzed the PCR reads via MiXCR. The sample includes roughly 15,000 clones, approximately 12% of them seen just once. The V gene is TRBV7-6, the J gene TRBJ2-7, with 9 positions matching TRBD2. This receptor was taken from a female donor with papillary thyroid cancer or a benign thyroid nodule (not recorded which). Some clones in this sample may be carry-over from other donors' samples. The sample taken for sequencing was blood. The CDR3 DNA follows: TGTGCCAGCAGCTCCGGGACTAGCAACTCCGAGCAGTACTTC. Residues: CASSSGTSNSEQYF. Together with reference TRBV7-6 and TRBJ2-7, the CDR3 gives the full variable domain: GAGVSQSPRYKVTKRGQDVALRCDPISGHVSLYWYRQALGQGPEFLTYFNYEAQQDKSGLPNDRFSAERPEGSISTLTIQRTEQRDSAMYRCASSSGTSNSEQYFGPGTRLTVT.